This record looks at one T cell receptor (beta chain) sequence and its context. This sample was taken from a study of T cell responses to AZD1222 COVID-19 vaccine. The assay was immunoSEQ multiplex PCR, and TCRdb's table has in-frame clones only and misses some. The data show about 140,000 clones, 80% to 95% seen once. This CDR3 is built from 16 residues. V lost 0 bases, J lost 6 bases, and 7 bases stayed unmatched. CDR1 is LGHDT and CDR2 is YNNKEL in the germline V gene (reference sequence). The chain is built from TRBV3-1 (or the pseudogene TRBV3-2) and TRBJ2-5; TRBD2 aligns across 10 bases. This sequence was found in an adult in good health. The sequencing here drew on peripheral blood, taken on day 0 of AZD1222 vaccination. The CDR3 sequence is CASSQDLASGSQTQYF. The CDR3 nucleotides read TGTGCCAGCAGCCAAGATTTAGCTAGCGGGAGTCAGACCCAGTACTTC.